This T cell receptor (beta chain) is drawn from a study of CD8 T cells in ankylosing spondylitis. Trimming removed 5 bases at V and 1 base at J, with 8 bases between. CDR1 and CDR2 (germline): SNHLY, FYNNEI. The length of the CDR3 is 14 residues. TCRdb re-called the 5' RACE reads through MiXCR, storing one row per CDR3 protein. In the table there are 150,000 to 200,000 distinct CDR3 sequences, roughly 12% of which are singletons. This clonotype was detected ten times or more. Antigen unknown. Findings and caveats of the study: Made up of about eight highly homologous variants, a TCR beta motif appeared characteristic of ankylosing spondylitis blood. In synovial fluid and blood from reactive arthritis, some motif variants were previously reported. Reportedly, significant enrichment of disease-linked clones occurred in matched ankylosing spondylitis synovial fluid.

The V gene is TRBV2, the J gene TRBJ2-2; D call uncertain. Input material: blood, either unsorted or a sorted T cell fraction (not recorded which). This TCR was recovered from a male donor with ankylosing spondylitis or in good health (not recorded which). The CDR3, as DNA: TGTGCCAGCAGTCCCTGGGTGAACACCGGGGAGCTGTTTTTT. Protein: CASSPWVNTGELFF.